The present TCR beta chain was sequenced within a study of blood T cells in healthy people across ages. CDR1 is SGHRS and CDR2 is YFSETQ in the germline V gene. V was cut by 0 bases and J by 2 bases, with 8 bases left in between. This CDR3 is built from 14 residues. General study points: Comparison with aged donors showed that long-lived donors had more naive CD4+ cells and higher diversity.

The second PCR ran about 6 to 11 cycles with a sample-barcoded 5' primer and J-beta primers. Via MiXCR, TCRdb re-called the 5' RACE reads, giving one row per CDR3 protein. The sample lists 650,000 to 1,000,000 distinct CDR3 sequences, about 36% occurring once. In the case of this clonotype: Its antigen remains unknown.

Sequenced sample: blood. V is TRBV5-1 and J is TRBJ2-5; D gene ambiguous. The source of this sequence is a man in his late teens or twenties in good health. The CDR3 loop reads CASSLAVQQETQYF. The CDR3 nucleotides are TGCGCCAGCAGCTTGGCGGTACAGCAAGAGACCCAGTACTTC.